The clone carrying this TCR beta chain came up a few times. Its antigen remains unknown. This entry comes from a study of cytomegalovirus exposure and HLA in healthy donors. Turning to the study itself: Sequencing of 150 million to 200 million T cells in an earlier analysis found about 120 million unique TCR beta sequences. Study-wide results and caveats: 150 to 200 TCR beta chains were listed as cytomegalovirus-associated. Certain indistinguishable V segments, among them TRBV6-2 and TRBV6-3, were excluded.

PCR was performed using 60 Vbeta and 13 Jbeta primers. Here immunoSEQ multiplex PCR was the method, and the copy in TCRdb shows in-frame clones only, minus some. The profile shows some 200,000 clones, roughly 60% of them singletons. Per germline, CDR1 SGHDN and CDR2 FVKESK. The CDR3 length is 12 residues. With 4 bases removed from V and 1 base from J, the gap between germline ends came to 5 bases. The study sampled nominally healthy donors, though unrecorded immune exposures were likely. The sequenced sample was PBMCs. This clonotype originated in a man aged 35 to 55 in good health and CMV-seronegative. J is TRBJ2-7 and V is TRBV14; D remains unclear. The CDR3 DNA follows: TGTGCCAGCAGCCTTGTATCCTACGAGCAGTACTTC. Its translation is CASSLVSYEQYF.